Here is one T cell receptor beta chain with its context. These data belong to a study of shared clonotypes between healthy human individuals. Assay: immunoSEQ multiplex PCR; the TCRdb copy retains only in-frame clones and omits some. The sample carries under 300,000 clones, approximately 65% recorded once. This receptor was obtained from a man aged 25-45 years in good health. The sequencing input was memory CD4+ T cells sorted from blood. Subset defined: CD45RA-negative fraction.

Written as DNA, the CDR3 is TGTGCCAGCAGTGAATCGACAGCGGGATTTGGACCCCAGCATTTT. Encoded protein: CASSESTAGFGPQHF. The V and J genes are TRBV2 and TRBJ1-5, with a possible D match to TRBD1 (5 bases). The CDR3 sequence is 15 residues long. CDR1 is SNHLY and CDR2 is FYNNEI in the germline V gene. The V gene lost 2 bases and the J gene lost 10 bases, with 18 bases spanning the gap. Full variable domain (missing parts from reference TRBV2 and TRBJ1-5): EPEVTQTPSHQVTQMGQEVILRCVPISNHLYFYWYRQILGQKVEFLVSFYNNEISEKSEIFDDQFSVERPDGSNFTLKIRSTKLEDSAMYFCASSESTAGFGPQHFGDGTRLSIL.